Presented here are 4 T cell receptor beta chains from one specimen sequenced in a study of blood T cell repertoires in COVID-19. TCRdb's table, derived via immunoSEQ multiplex PCR, lists solely in-frame clones and lacks some. The sample consists of 170,000 or so clones, around 87% of them appearing once. Material for sequencing was peripheral blood. These receptors were taken from a man between 60 and 75 years old with COVID-19, enrolled during active disease.

The V call is TRBV6-2 or TRBV6-3, the J call TRBJ2-1; 10 bases are a match to TRBD2. Germline CDR1 MNHEY, CDR2 SVGEGT. The CDR3 runs 20 residues. J lost 2 bases, V lost 4 bases, and 17 bases had no gene match. CDR3 sequence (DNA): TGTGCCAGCAGTTTCCTTCCCGGGACTAGCGCACCCGTTACCTACAATGAGCAGTTCTTC. Translating gives CASSFLPGTSAPVTYNEQFF.

The chain combines TRBV9 with TRBJ2-3; the D gene is possibly TRBD2 (7 bases). This CDR3 has 15 residues. V was shortened by 4 bases and J by 1 base, with 13 bases between the two germline ends. CDR1 is SGDLS, CDR2 YYNGEE, per germline. CDR3 sequence: CASSQGGVRTDTQYF. The CDR3, as DNA: TGTGCCAGCAGCCAAGGGGGGGTCCGCACAGATACGCAGTATTTT.

The rearrangement joins TRBV7-2 to TRBJ1-1; maybe TRBD1 (6 bases). Per the germline V gene, CDR1 is SGHTA and CDR2 is FQGNSA. The CDR3 sequence is 16 residues long. The ends were cut back, 1 base at V and 10 bases at J, with 22 bases in the middle. The CDR3 DNA reads as TGTGCCAGCAGCTTAGGCGGGGGGCAGGGAACCACAGCAGCTTTCTTT. Its translation is CASSLGGGQGTTAAFF.

The V and J genes are TRBV5-1 and TRBJ2-5, with D perhaps matching TRBD2 (6 bases). With 3 bases removed from V and 5 bases from J, the gap between germline ends came to 11 bases. The CDR3 totals 13 residues. From germline, CDR1 is SGHRS and CDR2 YFSETQ. The CDR3 DNA follows: TGCGCCAGCAGCTGGAAGGCGGGGGAGACCCAGTACTTC. Protein: CASSWKAGETQYF.